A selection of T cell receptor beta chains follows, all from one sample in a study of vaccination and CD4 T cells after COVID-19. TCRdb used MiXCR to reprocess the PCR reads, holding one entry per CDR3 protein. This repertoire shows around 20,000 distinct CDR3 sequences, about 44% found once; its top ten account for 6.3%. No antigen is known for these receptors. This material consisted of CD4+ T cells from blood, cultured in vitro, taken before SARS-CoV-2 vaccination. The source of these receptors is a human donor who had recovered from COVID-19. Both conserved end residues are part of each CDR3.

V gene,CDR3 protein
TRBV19,CASSSTGGTYEQYF
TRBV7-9,CASSLGIRGETYNEQFF
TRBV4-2,CASSQDRSNTEAFF
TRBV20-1,CSAERISSTDTQYF
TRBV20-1,CSARGRLAGAETQYF
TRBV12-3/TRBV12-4,CASSTGTGIVGGYTF
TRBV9,CASSPLPGPDSPLHF
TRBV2,CASKIGDFQPQHF
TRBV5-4,CASSDYSGRGYEQYF
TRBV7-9,CASSTRDKESPLHF
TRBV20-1,CSANRVYAEAFF
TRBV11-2,CASSLSTGTSNEQFF
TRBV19,CASSIGPIRNQPQHF
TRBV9,CASSALGPPTDTQYF
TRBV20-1,CSARDGSGGRFNSPLHF
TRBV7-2,CASSTSGLTGGYTF
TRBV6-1,CASSDWTVTSEPRKNIQYF
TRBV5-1,CASSREGNTEAFF
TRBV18,CASSPRTGSEAGANVLTF
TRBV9,CASSPTGGLGTEAFF
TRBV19,CASSRQADTEAFF
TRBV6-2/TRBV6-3,CASSYFGQGAYEQYF
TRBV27,CASSAPWGVTNEKLFF
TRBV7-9,CASSLGRKAFF
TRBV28,CASGWRQGAVAFF
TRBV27,CASSLSAGTGGGEQYF
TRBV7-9,CASSLAGLTYEQYF
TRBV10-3,CAISGPTGQPQHF
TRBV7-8,CASSLGETRGNTIYF
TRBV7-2,CASSLDADNTEAFF
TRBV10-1,CASSESRGQQYF
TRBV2,CASSEQGAPGQPQHF
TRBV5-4,CASSFGFGDRGSGYTF
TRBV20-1,CSARDGLGQYF
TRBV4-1,CASSQGTSGGAYEQYF
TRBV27,CASSLQGKQSSNYGYTF
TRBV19,CAVKGAQGGNTEAFF
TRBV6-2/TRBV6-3,CASSYSAGGSADTQYF
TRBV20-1,CSAIEQYQETQYF
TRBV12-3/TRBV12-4,CASSLAGARGLRQPQHF
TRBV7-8,CASSPSRADTQYF
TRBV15,CATSRGRADTQYF
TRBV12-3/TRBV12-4,CASSPGTRGNTIYF
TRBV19,CASSPPGTQSYEAFF
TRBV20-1,CSAFTGTRAYEQYF
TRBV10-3,CAIGAGSYEQYF
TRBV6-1,CASSELEENYGYTF
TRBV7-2,CASSLAVGRDPGELFF
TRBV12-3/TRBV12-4,CASSPSDWVRGGYNEQFF
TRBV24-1,CATSAGDLVGETQYF
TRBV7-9,CASSRDRVSGNTIYF
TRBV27,CASSHGQDWGNEQFF
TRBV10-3,CAISEVLTGTEAFF
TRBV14,CASSQEGRPVDEQYF